What follows is one T cell receptor beta chain and its context. As yet, its antigen is unknown. CDR3 length: 15 residues. From germline, CDR1 is KGHSH and CDR2 LQKENI. Germline trimming cut 3 bases from V and 4 bases from J; bases unmatched to any gene: 5. The data derive from a study of T cell responses to AZD1222 COVID-19 vaccine. General observations from the study: Repertoire sampling occurred only after the peak T cell response. The sample set comprised mostly white British donors with more females, and clonal diversity was possibly underestimated.

Sequencing used immunoSEQ multiplex PCR; TCRdb keeps in-frame clones, though not all of them. The profile shows under 70,000 clones, about 90% of them singletons. Sequencing was performed on peripheral blood, taken on day 0 of AZD1222 vaccination. The chain employs TRBV18 and TRBJ2-4, with 8 bases aligning to TRBD1. The clonotype comes from an adult in good health. The CDR3 region is CASSPPDRAKNIQYF. CDR3 in DNA: TGTGCCAGCTCACCCCCGGACAGGGCTAAAAACATTCAGTACTTC.